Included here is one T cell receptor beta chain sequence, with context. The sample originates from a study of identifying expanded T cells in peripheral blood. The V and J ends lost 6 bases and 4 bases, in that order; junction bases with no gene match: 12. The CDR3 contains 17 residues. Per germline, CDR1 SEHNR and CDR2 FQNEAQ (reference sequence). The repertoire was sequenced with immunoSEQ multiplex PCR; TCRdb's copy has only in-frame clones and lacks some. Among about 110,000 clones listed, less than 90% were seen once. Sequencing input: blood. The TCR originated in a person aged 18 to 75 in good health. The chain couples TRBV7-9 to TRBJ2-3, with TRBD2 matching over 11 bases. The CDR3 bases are TGTGCCAGCAGTTATCGACTAGCGGGATACGGGCCAGATACGCAGTATTTT. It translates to CASSYRLAGYGPDTQYF.